This TCR beta chain was sequenced during a study of blood T cell repertoires in COVID-19 (dated by TCRdb to the early 2020s). About the full investigation: Samples covering the acute and convalescent phases of COVID-19 were provided by collaborators in the United States, Italy and Spain. The prospective study material was composed of cDNA or gDNA derived from T cells, B-cell-depleted T cells, or PBMCs. Subjects who had been exposed to COVID-19, were actively infected with it, or had recovered from it provided the deeply sampled blood TCRbeta repertoires that made up the dataset. A freely available public database, intended as a resource for researchers studying the immune response to SARS-CoV-2, is where the repertoires were released. Samples were obtained from the ongoing ImmuneRACE study (first 160 participants) and from over a thousand subjects provided by 6 global collaborators. The sample metadata nearly always contained a de-identified subject ID, COVID-19 status, age in years and sex. Where HLA class I and class II types were available, the types were taken from metadata supplied by the sample provider, not from assay-based typing.

Enrolling through a virtual design, the prospective study's participants ranged in age from roughly 18 to 95 years and lived across approximately 25 United States geographic areas. Cohort assignment in the prospective study relied on participant-reported clinical history from a screening survey and a study questionnaire. In the prospective study, mobile phlebotomists collected whole blood, serum and a nasopharyngeal or oropharyngeal swab from each participant. Prospective study participants could optionally give additional blood draws and questionnaires over a roughly two-month period. Before DNA extraction, blood samples from the prospective study were shipped at room temperature or frozen. The study at large found these results: Clinical and demographic metadata were provided uncurated, with the amount varying by source and participant.

As for this clone: This clone's antigen is unknown. Base qualities were left out, and no much larger clone turns up one base away.

TCRbeta CDR3 regions were amplified from genomic DNA by means of the immunoSEQ Assay, a bias-controlled multiplex PCR. In the paper's pipeline: The number of nucleated cells in each sample was estimated by amplification of reference gene primers within the assay. To quantify the absolute abundance of each unique TCRbeta CDR3 rearrangement, sequence reads were collapsed and filtered. Productive Simpson clonality was computed per sample as the square root of Simpson's diversity index over productive rearrangements. Drawn from immuneACCESS, this table holds only the in-frame rearrangements with V and J called that TCRdb kept. Clones are partly lost; checked studies trace under half to an unresolved V gene and leave the rest unexplained. The V and J calls and clone size come from that table; D and trimming were worked out from the DNA. The sample includes 380,000 or so clones, with approximately 88% observed a single time. The top ten constitute roughly 2% of the sample.

CDR1 SGHVS and CDR2 FQNEAQ were looked up in the germline V gene. Trimming removed 0 bases from V and 9 bases from J; the gene matches leave 2 bases unexplained. Its CDR3 holds 16 amino acids, cysteine through phenylalanine. The entry retains the CDR3 DNA only, 48 bases that are in frame from base 1. The receptor was derived from a woman aged 40 to 50 with acute COVID-19. The chain was built from TRBV7-8 and TRBJ2-1, with 16 junctional bases fitting TRBD2. Sequenced input: PBMCs or T cells enriched from blood (not recorded which). Here the CDR3 is given as CASSLAGTSGRGEQFF. The sequenced DNA: TGTGCCAGCAGCTTAGCCGGGACTAGCGGGAGGGGTGAGCAGTTCTTC. Outside the CDR3, residues come from the reference TRBV7-8 and TRBJ2-1 proteins, so the full variable domain is: GAGVSQSPRYKVAKRGQDVALRCDPISGHVSLFWYQQALGQGPEFLTYFQNEAQLDKSGLPSDRFFAERPEGSVSTLKIQRTQQEDSAVYLCASSLAGTSGRGEQFFGPGTRLTVL.